The 7 T cell receptor beta chains given below trace back to one sample, sequenced in a study of blood T cells in healthy people across ages. The authors ran a second PCR of about 6 to 11 cycles using a sample-barcoded 5' primer and a J-beta primer mix. TCRdb reanalysed the 5' RACE reads using MiXCR and keeps one entry per CDR3 protein. In the table there are roughly 900,000 distinct CDR3 sequences, 29% of which are singletons. The source material was blood. The receptors come from a woman older than 75 in good health.

The table lists this clonotype with many counts. V and J are TRBV3-1 and TRBJ2-3, with D possibly being TRBD2 (6 bases). Germline V CDR1 and CDR2: LGHDT, YNNKEL (reference sequence). V was shortened by 2 bases and J by 2 bases, with 14 bases between the two germline ends. The CDR3 has 16 amino acids. The CDR3 region has the DNA TGTGCCAGCAGCCAAATCGGGGCGGGGCACACAGATACGCAGTATTTT. It specifies CASSQIGAGHTDTQYF.

This clonotype was seen only a few times. The V and J genes are TRBV6-1 and TRBJ2-3; 10 bases map to TRBD2. Germline V lookup: CDR1 MNHNS, CDR2 SASEGT. J was trimmed by 5 bases and V by 8 bases; bases with no gene match: 7. The CDR3 is 14 residues long. The CDR3 loop is CASLSGGAGDTQYF. The CDR3 DNA sequence: TGTGCCAGCCTCAGCGGGGGGGCAGGAGATACGCAGTATTTT.

J is TRBJ1-6 and V is TRBV20-1; D not certain. Germline assignment: CDR1 DFQATT and CDR2 SNEGSKA (reference sequence). The germline V and J ends were trimmed by 6 bases and 8 bases, with 8 bases remaining between them. CDR3 length: 11 residues. The CDR3 region is CSAAVDSPLHF. CDR3 in DNA: TGCAGTGCGGCCGTGGATTCACCCCTCCACTTT.

J is TRBJ2-2 and V is TRBV4-3; D call uncertain. The CDR3 extends over 14 amino acids. Deletions cut 2 bases from V and 5 bases from J, with 9 bases between. Per the germline V gene, CDR1 is LGHNA and CDR2 is YSLEER. The CDR3 nucleotides read TGCGCCAGCAGCCAAACAGAAGAGACCGGGGAGCTGTTTTTT. This sequence encodes CASSQTEETGELFF.

This CDR3 reads CSAGPGSPLHF. The CDR3 nucleotides read TGCAGTGCAGGACCTGGTTCACCCCTCCACTTT. This sequence joins TRBV20-1 and TRBJ1-6; D ambiguous. CDR1 is DFQATT, CDR2 SNEGSKA, per germline (reference sequence). The CDR3 totals 11 residues. Trimming shortened V by 6 bases and J by 9 bases, and 9 bases separated the two germline ends.

With respect to this clonotype: This is likely a read error, given that the CDR3 carries no conserved phenylalanine or tryptophan at its end. This rearrangement joins TRBV7-2 to TRBJ2-5; D is possibly TRBD1 or TRBD2 (6 bases each). V was pared by 1 base and J by 2 bases, with 14 bases between. The CDR3 has 16 residues. Germline CDR1 and CDR2: SGHTA and FQGNSA. The CDR3 loop reads CASSLDPGAPQETQYC. CDR3 nucleotide sequence: TGTGCCAGCAGCTTAGATCCGGGGGCGCCGCAAGAGACCCAGTACTGC.

This clonotype was seen many times. The chain couples TRBV2 to TRBJ2-7; D uncertain. The V gene lost 4 bases and the J gene lost 3 bases, with 4 bases spanning the gap. Germline V gene data show CDR1 as SNHLY and CDR2 as FYNNEI. CDR3 length: 11 amino acids. In DNA form, the CDR3 reads TGTGCCAGCAGTGCCCACTACGAGCAGTACTTC. Its translation: CASSAHYEQYF. Complete variable domain (other parts from reference TRBV2 and TRBJ2-7): EPEVTQTPSHQVTQMGQEVILRCVPISNHLYFYWYRQILGQKVEFLVSFYNNEISEKSEIFDDQFSVERPDGSNFTLKIRSTKLEDSAMYFCASSAHYEQYFGPGTRLTVT.